This entry lists 6 T cell receptor beta chains sequenced from one sample in a study of HIV-infected children after antiretroviral therapy interruption. Treatment here: PENTA 11 planned treatment interruption arm or continuous ART arm. RNA-based 3' RACE libraries used unique molecular identifiers. TCRdb redid the calling of the 3' RACE reads with MiXCR, one entry per CDR3 protein. The sample has around 50,000 distinct CDR3 sequences; 4.3% are singletons. Here the sequenced sample was CD45RA+ CD4+ T cells from PBMCs, pooled from several time points, taken from a donor given antiretroviral therapy, either interrupted or continuous. Subset in this sample: naive CD4+ CD45RA+ CD45RO- T cells. Receptors originate from a pool of human donors with HIV.

In its sample, this clonotype was seen many times. This chain links TRBV7-2 with TRBJ1-1; 8 positions match TRBD1. V lost 3 bases, J lost 4 bases, and 1 base stayed unmatched. The CDR3 covers 13 residues. The germline V gene has CDR1 SGHTA and CDR2 FQGNSA. CDR3 protein: CASSFQGATEAFF. The CDR3 DNA reads as TGTGCCAGCAGCTTTCAGGGGGCCACTGAAGCTTTCTTT. Complete variable domain (other parts from reference TRBV7-2 and TRBJ1-1): GAGVSQSPSNKVTEKGKDVELRCDPISGHTALYWYRQSLGQGLEFLIYFQGNSAPDKSGLPSDRFSAERTGGSVSTLTIQRTQQEDSAVYLCASSFQGATEAFFGQGTRLTVV.

This clonotype was observed many times. The gene calls are TRBV28 and TRBJ1-5; maybe TRBD1 (5 bases). CDR1 and CDR2 (germline): MDHEN, SYDVKM. The CDR3 has 12 residues. Trimming left V 3 bases short and J 6 bases short, with 6 bases between. The CDR3 spells CASSLRGQPQHF. The DNA for the CDR3 is TGTGCCAGCAGTTTGAGGGGTCAGCCCCAGCATTTT.

This clonotype has just a few counts. The V and J genes are TRBV20-1 and TRBJ1-6, with D possibly being TRBD1 (5 bases). With 8 bases removed from V and 9 bases from J, the gap between germline ends came to 14 bases. The CDR3 spans 12 residues. CDR1 is DFQATT, CDR2 SNEGSKA, per germline (reference sequence). The CDR3 region is CSYRQMGSPLHF. CDR3 nucleotides: TGCAGTTACCGACAGATGGGTTCACCCCTCCACTTT.

This clonotype was counted ten times or more. The V gene is TRBV10-3, the J gene TRBJ1-1; D call uncertain. V lost 3 bases to trimming and J lost 1 base, with 6 bases between them. Germline lookup yields CDR1 ENHRY and CDR2 SYGVKD. The CDR3 consists of 13 residues. The CDR3 sequence is CAISDKGNTEAFF. The CDR3 DNA is TGTGCCATCAGTGATAAGGGGAACACTGAAGCTTTCTTT.

The CDR3 DNA follows: TGTGCCAGCAGTTTAGACAGGCCTTCCTACAATGAGCAGTTCTTC. Translation gives CASSLDRPSYNEQFF. The chain is built from TRBV12-3 or TRBV12-4 and TRBJ2-1, with D possibly matching TRBD1 (5 bases). V gave up 1 base and J gave up 1 base, with 8 bases separating them. This CDR3 has 15 residues.

This chain uses TRBV20-1 with TRBJ2-2; 9 bases line up with TRBD1. Trimming at V came to 6 bases and at J to 5 bases, leaving 7 bases not matched to a gene. Germline assignment: CDR1 DFQATT and CDR2 SNEGSKA (reference sequence). CDR3 length: 14 amino acids. The CDR3 spells CSATNRGRTGELFF. The CDR3 region has the DNA TGCAGTGCCACCAACAGGGGGCGAACCGGGGAGCTGTTTTTT.